This is a list of T cell receptor beta chains from one sample in a study of naive and memory T cell subsets. TCRdb reprocessed the UMI-ligation and nested PCR reads with MiXCR, giving one entry per CDR3 protein. The repertoire consists of 100,000 or so distinct CDR3 sequences, with around 6.5% occurring once and the leading ten covering around 1.7%. Input material: central memory CD4+ T cells from blood. These receptors all come from a human donor in good health. The CDR3 runs from the conserved cysteine through the conserved F or W. The D gene is left open where the match is weak. For some rows the clone size is stated as once, few or many, or as a class when expanded; others skip it.

clone_size	d_call	j_call	cdr3_length	v_call	cdr3_nt	cdr3_aa
many	NA	TRBJ1-1	13	TRBV18	TGTGCCAGCTCACCGGGACGTAGCACTGAAGCTTTCTTT	CASSPGRSTEAFF
many	NA	TRBJ1-3	14	TRBV7-9	TGTGCCAGCAGCTTAGATTATCGAACCGAACCCATATATTTT	CASSLDYRTEPIYF
few	NA	TRBJ2-6	15	TRBV6-2/TRBV6-3	TGTGCCAGCAGCCCCGGGGCCTCTGGGGCCAACGTCCTGACTTTC	CASSPGASGANVLTF
few	NA	TRBJ2-2	14	TRBV3-1	TGTGCCAGCAGCCAACGAAACGGACCGGGGGAGCTGTTTTTT	CASSQRNGPGELFF
NA	NA	TRBJ2-7	13	TRBV19	TGTGCCAGTGGGGACCCGCGTTATGACGAGCAGTACTTC	CASGDPRYDEQYF
few	NA	TRBJ2-2	14	TRBV6-4	TGTGCCAGCACTAGGAACCCGAACACCGGGGAGCTGTTTTTT	CASTRNPNTGELFF
many	NA	TRBJ1-4	14	TRBV7-9	TGTGCCAGCAGTCTCCATTCAACTAATGAAAAACTGTTTTTT	CASSLHSTNEKLFF
many	NA	TRBJ1-2	14	TRBV4-3	TGCGCCAGCAGCCAAAGCACAGGGTCCTATGGCTACACCTTC	CASSQSTGSYGYTF
NA	NA	TRBJ2-7	16	TRBV28	TGTGCCAGCAGTCCACCCCCCGGGCGGGGCTCCTACGAGCAGTACTTC	CASSPPPGRGSYEQYF
NA	NA	TRBJ2-2	15	TRBV19	TGTGCCAGTAGTATCCGGCCGAGAAACACCGGGGAGCTGTTTTTT	CASSIRPRNTGELFF
few	NA	TRBJ2-7	15	TRBV18	TGTGCCAGCTCACCAGTCCCCCCGCCCGGGTACGAGCAGTACTTC	CASSPVPPPGYEQYF
NA	NA	TRBJ1-1	11	TRBV20-1	TGCAGTGCGTATAGGGTCACTGAAGCTTTCTTT	CSAYRVTEAFF
NA	NA	TRBJ2-1	16	TRBV20-1	TGCAGTGCTAGGCGAGGACTAACCACCTCCTACAATGAGCAGTTCTTC	CSARRGLTTSYNEQFF
NA	NA	TRBJ2-4	13	TRBV5-6	TGTGCCAGCAGCCGACCGAGTAGAAACATTCAGTACTTC	CASSRPSRNIQYF
many	NA	TRBJ2-2	16	TRBV18	TGTGCCAGCTCACCCTCTCGGACGGAAGTTTCCGGGGAGCTGTTTTTT	CASSPSRTEVSGELFF
NA	NA	TRBJ2-7	14	TRBV5-4	TGTGCCAGCAGCTCCGTGGGGGGGGGGCACGAGCAGTACTTC	CASSSVGGGHEQYF
many	NA	TRBJ1-5	14	TRBV7-9	TGTGCCAGCAGCTTTACAGATAGCAATCAGCCCCAGCATTTT	CASSFTDSNQPQHF
many	TRBD2	TRBJ2-1	20	TRBV7-8	TGTGCCAGCAGCCGTACGACAGCAGCTAGCGGGGGGAGCTCCTACAATGAGCAGTTCTTC	CASSRTTAASGGSSYNEQFF
few	NA	TRBJ2-1	11	TRBV29-1	TGCAGCGCCCGGGACCCCAGCGATCCGTTCTTC	CSARDPSDPFF
few	NA	TRBJ2-3	14	TRBV6-5	TGTGCCAGCAGTTACGGGGGAGTCGCAGATACGCAGTATTTT	CASSYGGVADTQYF
few	TRBD2	TRBJ2-1	18	TRBV3-1	TGTGCCAGCAGCCAAGGACTAGCGGGAGGAATGGCCTACAATGAGCAGTTCTTC	CASSQGLAGGMAYNEQFF
many	TRBD1	TRBJ1-1	12	TRBV2	TGTGCCAGCGAGGGGGCGCGTACTGAAGCTTTCTTT	CASEGARTEAFF
many	NA	TRBJ1-2	10	TRBV19	TGTGCCAGTAGTGCTTATGGCTACACCTTC	CASSAYGYTF
few	NA	TRBJ2-3	17	TRBV4-3	TGCGCCAGCAGCCAAGAGGGTGGGACCGTTAGCACAGATACGCAGTATTTT	CASSQEGGTVSTDTQYF
few	NA	TRBJ2-7	15	TRBV16	TGTGCCAGCAGCCCGTCTAGGGGGGCAGGTCACGAGCAGTACTTC	CASSPSRGAGHEQYF
NA	NA	TRBJ2-2	15	TRBV14	TGTGCCAGCAGCCCAGTGCAGGGGTCCACCGGGGAGCTGTTTTTT	CASSPVQGSTGELFF
NA	TRBD2	TRBJ2-3	15	TRBV5-1	TGCGCCAGCAGCTCTGTGGCGGGGGGGACAGATACGCAGTATTTT	CASSSVAGGTDTQYF
few	NA	TRBJ2-2	14	TRBV5-1	TGCGCCAGCAGCAATCCTAGTTTTGCGGGGGAGCTGTTTTTT	CASSNPSFAGELFF
many	NA	TRBJ1-1	14	TRBV5-1	TGCGCCAGCAGCTTCGGTCCGACGAACACTGAAGCTTTCTTT	CASSFGPTNTEAFF
NA	NA	TRBJ2-7	14	TRBV7-2	TGTGCCAGCAGCCCCAGTAAGGGGTTTTACGAGCAGTACTTC	CASSPSKGFYEQYF
many	TRBD1	TRBJ1-4	14	TRBV7-2	TGTGCCAGCAGCTACCGGCAGGGGGGTGAAAAACTGTTTTTT	CASSYRQGGEKLFF
many	NA	TRBJ1-1	13	TRBV30	TGTGCCTGGAGTCGGACAAGCAGGACTGAAGCTTTCTTT	CAWSRTSRTEAFF